The clone carrying this T cell receptor (beta chain) was observed a handful of times. Noted time point: persistent/refractory GD, antithyroid drugs over 5 years with positive TRAb. Extracted PBMC RNA gave rise to the TCR library. The data belong to a study of regulatory T cells in long-lasting Graves disease. J lost 4 bases, V lost 5 bases, and 10 bases had no gene match. This CDR3 spans 16 amino acids. Germline-derived CDR1 and CDR2 are SEHNR and FQNEAQ (reference sequence). With iRepertoire HTBI primers and Arm-PCR of CDR3 regions, TCR beta libraries were built. TCRdb passed the multiplex PCR reads through MiXCR, listing each CDR3 protein once. The sample records a few hundred thousand distinct CDR3 sequences, roughly 24% being singletons.

Sequenced here: peripheral blood mononuclear cells (PBMCs), sampled when the disease was refractory, from a patient treated with antithyroid drugs. V is TRBV7-9 and J is TRBJ2-4, with 8 bases identical to TRBD1. The receptor's source is a woman between 40 and 55 years old with Graves disease. The CDR3 spells CASSPGDRPSKNIQYF. CDR3 DNA: TGTGCCAGCAGCCCAGGGGACAGGCCGAGTAAAAACATTCAGTACTTC.